This passage covers 21 T cell receptor beta chains from one sample sequenced in a study of T-cell reconstitution after alpha-beta-depleted transplantation in children (dated by TCRdb to the mid-2010s). Libraries were constructed by PCR. This sample was sequenced with an Illumina HiSeq 2500. Molecular barcoding was employed in the preparation of TCR libraries, with unique molecular identifiers being used to normalize TCRbeta repertoire quantification. Using fastp at Q25 and MiXCR, TCRdb reprocessed the public reads and kept productive beta chains. Entries that share a CDR3 protein sequence are merged under the most common genes and DNA. The sample has about 610,000 distinct CDR3 sequences on record, over 9.5% of them singletons. The ten largest make up about 4.3% of the sample. Here the sequenced sample was PBMCs from the stem cell graft donor, taken from the stem cell graft. These receptors came from a human donor who donated a stem cell graft to a child with acute myeloid leukemia.

This clonotype was seen only a few times. The chain is built from TRBV20-1 and TRBJ2-7; maybe TRBD2 (5 bases). With 0 bases removed from V and 0 bases from J, the gap between germline ends came to 9 bases. The CDR3 loop spans 14 amino acids. Germline CDR1 reads DFQATT; CDR2 reads SNEGSKA (reference sequence). CDR3 amino acids: CSARDELGSYEQYF. CDR3 in DNA: TGCAGTGCTAGAGATGAACTAGGCTCCTACGAGCAGTACTTC.

V is TRBV14 and J is TRBJ1-4, with no clear D. Germline V gene data show CDR1 as SGHDN and CDR2 as FVKESK. Trimming took off 0 bases at V and 10 bases at J, with 6 bases between the two ends. This CDR3 region has 12 residues. CDR3 nucleotides: TGTGCCAGCAGCCAAGATACTCGAAAACTGTTTTTT. It specifies CASSQDTRKLFF.

J is TRBJ2-1 and V is TRBV10-3; tentative D call: TRBD2 (6 bases). CDR3 length: 17 residues. Germline CDR1 and CDR2: ENHRY and SYGVKD. Trimming removed 6 bases from V and 5 bases from J, with 23 bases in between. The CDR3: CAIRNLDPGVRDNEQFF. CDR3 bases: TGTGCCATCAGGAACCTTGACCCGGGAGTGAGGGACAATGAGCAGTTCTTC.

This clonotype has a count of ten or more. The V and J genes are TRBV4-2 and TRBJ2-6, with TRBD1 identical over 8 bases. The V gene's germline CDR1 is LGHNA and CDR2 YNFKEQ. Trimming removed 0 bases from V and 4 bases from J; junction bases left unmatched: 11. The CDR3 sequence is 19 residues long. CDR3 coding DNA: TGTGCCAGCAGCCAAGAGTTGTTACAGGGGGTAACGGGGGCCAACGTCCTGACTTTC. This translates into CASSQELLQGVTGANVLTF.

This clonotype was recorded a few times. At one boundary the junction diverges from the germline segment, which might be a read error. This rearrangement joins TRBV7-7 to TRBJ2-1, with 7 bases matching TRBD1. The V gene's germline CDR1 is SSHAT and CDR2 FNYEAQ (reference sequence). The CDR3 is 12 residues long. The CDR3 sequence is CASSPDRVRQFF. The DNA of the CDR3 is TGTGCTAGCAGCCCCGACAGGGTTAGGCAGTTCTTC.

The CDR3 region is CAWSTRGAYEQYF. For the CDR3, the DNA is TGTGCCTGGAGTACTAGAGGGGCCTACGAGCAGTACTTC. J is TRBJ2-7 and V is TRBV30; possibly TRBD1 or TRBD2 for D (5 bases each). This CDR3 has 13 residues. The V and J ends lost 2 bases and 2 bases respectively, with 10 bases between them. Germline CDR1 is GTSNPN and CDR2 is SVGIG (reference sequence).

This chain links TRBV29-1 with TRBJ1-1, with 9 bases matching TRBD1. CDR1 SQVTM and CDR2 ANQGSEA come from the germline V gene. The V and J ends lost 1 base and 1 base, in that order; junction bases with no gene match: 1. The CDR3 has 14 residues. CDR3 coding DNA: TGCAGCGTTGAAGCGGGACAGGGGAACACTGAAGCTTTCTTT. Its protein is CSVEAGQGNTEAFF.

V is TRBV2 and J is TRBJ2-5, with 11 bases lining up with TRBD2. Germline CDR1 SNHLY, CDR2 FYNNEI. With 1 base clipped from V and 8 bases from J, the junction kept 6 bases outside the gene matches. The CDR3 length is 15 residues. As DNA, the CDR3 is TGTGCCAGCAGTGAAGATAGCGGGAGGGGGGGAACCCAGTACTTC. It codes for CASSEDSGRGGTQYF.

The chain combines TRBV6-1 with TRBJ1-1; 11 nucleotides align to TRBD1. CDR1 and CDR2 (germline): MNHNS, SASEGT. The CDR3 has 14 amino acids. J gave up 8 bases and V 4 bases, and 6 bases lay outside the gene matches. CDR3 DNA: TGTGCCAGCAGTGGGACAGGGGGCAAGCGCGAAGCTTTCTTT. Its translation: CASSGTGGKREAFF.

This clonotype has a count of ten or more. One end of the junction varies from germline; a read error may be responsible. This chain joins TRBV7-3 and TRBJ2-1; D remains ambiguous. The germline CDR1 and CDR2 sequences are SGHTA and FQGTGA. CDR3 length: 13 amino acids. Here the CDR3 reads CASSFTSYNEQFF. CDR3 nucleotide sequence: TGTGCTAGCAGCTTTACCTCCTACAATGAGCAGTTCTTC.

This chain links TRBV3-1 with TRBJ2-7, with 9 positions matching TRBD2. The germline CDR1 and CDR2 sequences are LGHDT and YNNKEL (reference sequence). The CDR3 runs to 14 residues. Trimming removed 1 base from V and 4 bases from J; junction bases left unmatched: 2. CDR3 sequence: CASSQVSGSYEQYF. CDR3 bases: TGTGCCAGCAGCCAAGTTAGCGGGAGTTACGAGCAGTACTTC.

This clonotype was seen ten or more times. The rearrangement joins TRBV5-6 to TRBJ1-2, with a weak D call TRBD1 (6 bases). Trimming left V 4 bases short and J 8 bases short, with 12 bases between. Per the germline V gene, CDR1 is SGHDT and CDR2 is YYEEEE. The CDR3 totals 12 residues. The CDR3 sequence is CASSANRVGYTF. CDR3 coding DNA: TGTGCCAGCAGCGCAAACAGGGTCGGCTACACCTTC.

The V call is TRBV6-1, the J call TRBJ2-3; TRBD2 aligns across 9 bases. CDR1 MNHNS and CDR2 SASEGT come from the germline V gene. The V segment lost 5 bases and the J segment 1 base; nucleotides outside the gene matches: 16. This CDR3 spans 19 amino acids. The CDR3 protein is CASSPGTSFSWTRTDTQYF. CDR3 nucleotide sequence: TGTGCCAGCAGTCCCGGGACTAGCTTTTCCTGGACCCGCACAGATACGCAGTATTTT.

The CDR3 protein is CARRDRGRMYNEQFF. The DNA of the CDR3 is TGTGCCAGGCGCGACAGGGGGCGAATGTACAATGAGCAGTTCTTC. V is TRBV18 and J is TRBJ2-1; the match to TRBD1 covers 10 bases. The CDR3 length is 15 residues. The germline V gene has CDR1 KGHSH and CDR2 LQKENI. V gave up 9 bases and J gave up 4 bases; unmatched junction bases: 9.

This clonotype was seen a few times. The chain uses TRBV29-1 and TRBJ1-1; D remains ambiguous. Trimming removed 6 bases at V and 0 bases at J, with 5 bases between. This CDR3 spans 11 amino acids. Germline lookup yields CDR1 SQVTM and CDR2 ANQGSEA. The chain's CDR3 is CSVKLNTEAFF. The CDR3 bases are TGCAGCGTAAAACTGAACACTGAAGCTTTCTTT. Looking up the rest from reference TRBV29-1 and TRBJ1-1 gives the full variable domain: SAVISQKPSRDICQRGTSLTIQCQVDSQVTMMFWYRQQPGQSLTLIATANQGSEATYESGFVIDKFPISRPNLTFSTLTVSNMSPEDSSIYLCSVKLNTEAFFGQGTRLTVV.

In this sample, this clonotype turned up many times. The chain combines TRBV4-2 with TRBJ2-3; D possibly corresponds to TRBD2 (5 bases). The CDR3 has 17 residues. Germline V lookup: CDR1 LGHNA, CDR2 YNFKEQ. The V end lost 0 bases, the J end lost 2 bases, and 15 bases lay between the germline ends. The CDR3 DNA reads as TGTGCCAGCAGCCAAGAGGGTCGGGGAGTAGCCACAGATACGCAGTATTTT. Its protein product is CASSQEGRGVATDTQYF.

This clonotype was counted at least ten times. The chain carries TRBV10-3 and TRBJ1-1; D gene uncertain. CDR1 ENHRY and CDR2 SYGVKD come from the germline V gene. CDR3 length equals 12 residues. V lost 0 bases and J 7 bases, leaving 6 bases between the germline ends. CDR3 sequence reads: CAISESQDEAFF. CDR3 in DNA: TGTGCCATCAGTGAGTCGCAGGATGAAGCTTTCTTT.

This clonotype was seen repeatedly, ten times or more. The rearrangement uses TRBV27 and TRBJ2-1; 10 positions match TRBD2. The trim removed 5 bases at V and 1 base at J, leaving 14 bases unmatched. This CDR3 is built from 19 residues. Germline values: CDR1 MNHEY, CDR2 SMNVEV (reference sequence). For the CDR3, the DNA is TGTGCCAGCAGTCCCCGTGGTAGCGGGAGGCCCTTTTCCTACAATGAGCAGTTCTTC. Its translation is CASSPRGSGRPFSYNEQFF.

This chain links TRBV30 with TRBJ2-2; 8 positions match TRBD1. This CDR3 spans 18 amino acids. The trim removed 3 bases at V and 7 bases at J, leaving 19 bases unmatched. Germline loops: CDR1 GTSNPN, CDR2 SVGIG (reference sequence). The CDR3 bases are TGTGCCTGGAGGGCAGCCCCAGGGGGCTCAGCGAGGTTCGGGGAGCTGTTTTTT. It translates to CAWRAAPGGSARFGELFF.

This clonotype was seen ten or more times. The chain has TRBV6-5 and TRBJ2-5; D is unclear. CDR1 is MNHEY, CDR2 SVGAGI, per germline. The CDR3 sequence is 14 residues long. Between the trimmed V and J ends, which lost 7 bases and 3 bases, there was a span of 15 bases. CDR3 sequence (DNA): TGTGCCAGCATATGGTTCCAGCGTAAAGAGACCCAGTACTTC. It yields the protein CASIWFQRKETQYF.

This clonotype was counted between two and nine times. The J gene is TRBJ2-7, the V gene TRBV7-2; 11 bases fit TRBD2. CDR3 length: 16 residues. Germline V lookup: CDR1 SGHTA, CDR2 FQGNSA. V shed 5 bases, J shed 7 bases, and the junction held 13 bases outside the gene matches. This CDR3 reads CASSPLVAGGPGEQYF. Written as DNA, the CDR3 is TGTGCCAGCAGCCCTCTCGTAGCGGGAGGGCCTGGTGAGCAGTACTTC.